These 31 T cell receptor beta chains were sequenced from one sample in a study of blood T cell repertoires in COVID-19. TCRdb's table, derived via immunoSEQ multiplex PCR, lists solely in-frame clones and lacks some. Seen here are roughly 53,000 clones, about 85% observed once, and the top ten hold 14%. The sample comprised peripheral blood. The receptors were sampled from a human donor in a cohort sampled during active COVID-19.

This chain links TRBV27 with TRBJ1-1; D unclear. This CDR3 has 16 residues. Germline CDR1 and CDR2: MNHEY and SMNVEV (reference sequence). The V gene lost 7 bases and the J gene lost 1 base, with 19 bases spanning the gap. For the CDR3, the DNA is TGTGCCAGCAAGGAGGGTTGGAAGAGAGGGAACACTGAAGCTTTCTTT. It encodes CASKEGWKRGNTEAFF.

The rearrangement joins TRBV2 to TRBJ1-6; 7 bases align to TRBD1. The germline V gene has CDR1 SNHLY and CDR2 FYNNEI. The CDR3 is 15 amino acids. V was clipped by 3 bases and J by 9 bases; unmatched bases: 8. CDR3 coding DNA: TGTGCCAGCAGTGAGGGACAGCCGGGTGGTTCACCCCTCCACTTT. Residues: CASSEGQPGGSPLHF.

The genes are TRBV24-1 and TRBJ2-6; D not certain. Germline V gene lookup returns CDR1 KGHDR and CDR2 SFDVKD. The CDR3 extends over 16 amino acids. V gave up 4 bases and J gave up 4 bases, with 13 bases separating them. The CDR3 reads CATSDPQATGANVLTF. CDR3 bases: TGTGCCACCAGTGACCCTCAAGCAACGGGGGCCAACGTCCTGACTTTC.

The CDR3 nucleotides are TGTGCCAGCAGGGGACTCCATAACTATGGCTACACCTTC. Protein: CASRGLHNYGYTF. The rearrangement joins TRBV27 to TRBJ1-2, with D possibly TRBD1 on 5 matching bases. This CDR3 region has 13 residues. Trimming pared 6 bases from V and 1 base from J, leaving 9 bases between. Germline assignment: CDR1 MNHEY and CDR2 SMNVEV (reference sequence).

The rearrangement joins TRBV5-1 to TRBJ1-5; possible D gene TRBD1, 5 bases. Trimming shortened V by 0 bases and J by 3 bases, and 10 bases separated the two germline ends. From germline, CDR1 is SGHRS and CDR2 YFSETQ. This CDR3 contains 15 residues. The CDR3 spells CASSLAGGINQPQHF. The CDR3 nucleotides are TGCGCCAGCAGCTTGGCCGGGGGGATCAATCAGCCCCAGCATTTT.

The CDR3 DNA is TGTGCCAGCAGCGATCCGCGGGGGGCGAACACTGAAGCTTTCTTT. Translation gives CASSDPRGANTEAFF. The chain uses TRBV11-2 and TRBJ1-1; maybe TRBD1 (6 bases). The V gene's germline CDR1 is SGHAT and CDR2 FQNNGV. V was cut by 5 bases and J by 1 base, with 14 bases left in between. The CDR3 sequence is 15 residues long.

J is TRBJ1-4 and V is TRBV5-6; TRBD1 might be the D (5 bases). CDR3 length: 14 residues. Deletions cut 1 base from V and 4 bases from J, with 8 bases between. Looked up from germline, CDR1 is SGHDT and CDR2 is YYEEEE. In DNA, the CDR3 is TGTGCCAGCAGCTTGAAGGGACTTAATGAAAAACTGTTTTTT. It is translated as CASSLKGLNEKLFF.

J is TRBJ2-3 and V is TRBV5-4, with TRBD2 matching 7 bases. V gave up 1 base and J gave up 5 bases; unmatched junction bases: 7. There are 15 residues in the CDR3. The germline V gene encodes CDR1 SGHNT and CDR2 YYREEE (reference sequence). The chain's CDR3 is CASSLSRERGDTQYF. Here the CDR3 DNA reads TGTGCCAGCAGCTTGTCGCGGGAGAGGGGAGATACGCAGTATTTT.

V and J are TRBV30 and TRBJ2-7; 9 nucleotides match TRBD2. This CDR3 is 13 amino acids long. V dropped 3 bases and J dropped 7; count of bases not matched to a gene: 7. Germline CDR1 reads GTSNPN; CDR2 reads SVGIG (reference sequence). The CDR3 here is CAWRQTSGGEQYF. The CDR3 DNA sequence: TGTGCCTGGAGACAGACTAGCGGTGGGGAGCAGTACTTC.

This chain uses TRBV4-1 with TRBJ2-7; 10 positions agree with TRBD2. Germline V CDR1 and CDR2: MGHRA, YSYEKL. The ends lost 2 bases at V and 4 bases at J; junction bases unmatched: 5. The CDR3 runs to 15 residues. CDR3 amino acids: CASSQLTSGKYEQYF. CDR3 bases: TGCGCCAGCAGCCAATTAACTAGCGGGAAATACGAGCAGTACTTC.

The chain employs TRBV10-3 and TRBJ2-7; 15 positions match TRBD2. Trimming took 6 bases from V and 5 from J; bases not matched to a gene: 5. This CDR3 spans 15 amino acids. Germline loops: CDR1 ENHRY, CDR2 SYGVKD. The CDR3 loop is CAIRIGLAGGHEQYF. The CDR3 bases are TGTGCCATCAGAATTGGACTAGCGGGAGGGCACGAGCAGTACTTC.

The chain carries TRBV19 and TRBJ1-2, with D unclear. The CDR3 has 15 residues. Germline V CDR1 and CDR2: LNHDA, SQIVND (reference sequence). V lost 4 bases and J 5 bases, leaving 17 bases between the germline ends. CDR3 loop: CASSTREQLTYGYTF. As DNA, the CDR3 is TGTGCCAGTAGTACAAGAGAACAACTGACTTATGGCTACACCTTC. Full variable domain (remainder filled in from reference TRBV19 and TRBJ1-2): DGGITQSPKYLFRKEGQNVTLSCEQNLNHDAMYWYRQDPGQGLRLIYYSQIVNDFQKGDIAEGYSVSREKKESFPLTVTSAQKNPTAFYLCASSTREQLTYGYTFGSGTRLTVV.

The V and J genes are TRBV5-8 and TRBJ1-1; D remains ambiguous. This CDR3 has 12 residues. The V end lost 3 bases, the J end lost 6 bases, and 9 bases lay between the germline ends. Germline loops: CDR1 SGHTS, CDR2 YDEGEE. DNA of the CDR3: TGTGCCAGCAGCTGGCCAGAGGCTGAAGCTTTCTTT. Its translation is CASSWPEAEAFF. The variable domain in full, with the rest retrieved from reference TRBV5-8 and TRBJ1-1, is EAGVTQSPTHLIKTRGQQATLRCSPISGHTSVYWYQQALGLGLQFLLWYDEGEERNRGNFPPRFSGRQFPNYSSELNVNALELEDSALYLCASSWPEAEAFFGQGTRLTVV.

CDR3 region: CASSQDRGSYGYTF. DNA for the CDR3: TGTGCCAGCAGCCAGGACAGGGGGTCCTATGGCTACACCTTC. J is TRBJ1-2 and V is TRBV5-6; 10 bases fit TRBD1. Germline V gene lookup returns CDR1 SGHDT and CDR2 YYEEEE. V lost 4 bases to trimming and J lost 4 bases; unmatched junction nucleotides: 4. This CDR3 spans 14 amino acids. The whole variable domain, filled in from reference TRBV5-6 and TRBJ1-2, reads DAGVTQSPTHLIKTRGQQVTLRCSPKSGHDTVSWYQQALGQGPQFIFQYYEEEERQRGNFPDRFSGHQFPNYSSELNVNALLLGDSALYLCASSQDRGSYGYTFGSGTRLTVV.

This clone was picked up one time. This chain joins TRBV10-3 and TRBJ1-6; 12 nucleotides align to TRBD1. CDR1 is ENHRY, CDR2 SYGVKD, per germline. The CDR3 is 16 amino acids. The ends lost 2 bases at V and 7 bases at J; junction bases unmatched: 3. CDR3 bases: TGTGCCATCAGTGAGGGGACAGGGGGCTTCAATTCACCCCTCCACTTT. Translation: CAISEGTGGFNSPLHF.

J is TRBJ2-1 and V is TRBV7-9; a possible D gene is TRBD2 (5 bases). The ends were cut back, 0 bases at V and 0 bases at J, with 9 bases in the middle. CDR1 and CDR2 (germline): SEHNR, FQNEAQ (reference sequence). The CDR3 contains 16 residues. The CDR3 loop is CASSLALGSSYNEQFF. In nucleotides, the CDR3 is TGTGCCAGCAGCTTAGCCTTGGGGAGCTCCTACAATGAGCAGTTCTTC.

This clone was detected only a few times. The chain couples TRBV12-2 to TRBJ1-4. TRBV12-2 is an annotated pseudogene. There are 13 residues in the CDR3. CDR3 DNA sequence: TGTGCAAGTCGCTCCAGTAGGGGGGGAAAACTGTTTTTT. Protein product: CASRSSRGGKLFF.

In DNA, the CDR3 is TGTGCCAGTACCCGGGTGGCAGGGGCTAATCAGCCCCAGCATTTT. Its translation is CASTRVAGANQPQHF. This chain connects TRBV19 to TRBJ1-5, with a possible D match to TRBD1 (6 bases). Trimming removed 7 bases at V and 4 bases at J, with 17 bases between. Germline V gene lookup returns CDR1 LNHDA and CDR2 SQIVND (reference sequence). The CDR3 length is 15 residues.

The chain uses TRBV3-1 (or the pseudogene TRBV3-2) and TRBJ2-7; D may be TRBD1 (6 bases). Germline-derived CDR1 and CDR2 are LGHDT and YNNKEL (reference sequence). The CDR3 is 15 residues long. V was cut by 3 bases and J by 0 bases, with 12 bases left in between. In DNA, the CDR3 is TGTGCCAGCAGCCACTACGGACAGAGCTCCTACGAGCAGTACTTC. Translating it yields CASSHYGQSSYEQYF.

The rearrangement links TRBV11-2 to TRBJ2-1; TRBD2 is a possible D gene (5 bases). V gave up 6 bases and J gave up 4 bases, with 16 bases separating them. The germline V gene has CDR1 SGHAT and CDR2 FQNNGV. The CDR3 is made up of 15 amino acids. CDR3 sequence (DNA): TGTGCCAGCAGTTATACAGAAAGAGGGTACAATGAGCAGTTCTTC. This gives the protein CASSYTERGYNEQFF.

V gene TRBV5-1 combines with J gene TRBJ2-3; 10 bases align to TRBD2. V trimming: 4 bases; J trimming: 0 bases; junction bases outside the gene matches: 5. Germline V gene data show CDR1 as SGHRS and CDR2 as YFSETQ. The CDR3 sequence is 16 residues long. CDR3 region: CASSAMGLASTDTQYF. As DNA, the CDR3 is TGCGCCAGCAGCGCGATGGGACTAGCGAGCACAGATACGCAGTATTTT. Complete variable domain (other parts from reference TRBV5-1 and TRBJ2-3): KAGVTQTPRYLIKTRGQQVTLSCSPISGHRSVSWYQQTPGQGLQFLFEYFSETQRNKGNFPGRFSGRQFSNSRSEMNVSTLELGDSALYLCASSAMGLASTDTQYFGPGTRLTVL.

This clone was found a few times. The chain carries TRBV27 and TRBJ1-2, with 8 bases identical to TRBD1. Germline lookup yields CDR1 MNHEY and CDR2 SMNVEV (reference sequence). Trimming at V came to 6 bases and at J to 6 bases, leaving 9 bases not matched to a gene. CDR3 length: 14 amino acids. CDR3 in amino acids: CASSSVDRVDGYTF. The CDR3 DNA sequence: TGTGCCAGCAGCTCAGTGGACAGGGTGGATGGCTACACCTTC.

The chain combines TRBV30 with TRBJ2-7; TRBD1 aligns across 9 bases. Trimming at V came to 3 bases and at J to 2 bases, leaving 5 bases not matched to a gene. This CDR3 contains 14 residues. The germline CDR1 and CDR2 sequences are GTSNPN and SVGIG (reference sequence). CDR3 in amino acids: CAWRGTGNTYEQYF. CDR3 nucleotide sequence: TGTGCCTGGAGGGGGACAGGGAACACCTACGAGCAGTACTTC.

V gene TRBV19 combines with J gene TRBJ1-6; 9 positions match TRBD1. Germline trimming cut 4 bases from V and 9 bases from J; bases unmatched to any gene: 7. The germline gives CDR1 LNHDA, CDR2 SQIVND (reference sequence). CDR3 size: 15 residues. The chain's CDR3 is CASSTSTGGGSPLHF. The CDR3 nucleotides read TGTGCCAGTAGTACCTCGACAGGGGGAGGTTCACCCCTCCACTTT.

V gene TRBV4-2 combines with J gene TRBJ1-3, with D perhaps matching TRBD1 (6 bases). The CDR3 totals 13 residues. The ends were cut back, 6 bases at V and 2 bases at J, with 8 bases in the middle. In germline, CDR1 is LGHNA, CDR2 YNFKEQ. The CDR3 nucleotides read TGTGCCAGCAGTACAGGGACTGGAAACACCATATATTTT. Translation gives CASSTGTGNTIYF.

The chain joins TRBV5-6 to TRBJ2-1, with 11 bases identical to TRBD2. The ends lost 4 bases at V and 3 bases at J; junction bases unmatched: 6. Germline-derived CDR1 and CDR2 are SGHDT and YYEEEE. The CDR3 spans 16 residues. The CDR3 DNA is TGTGCCAGCAGCCTCCTGGGGACTAGCGGCTACAATGAGCAGTTCTTC. This gives the protein CASSLLGTSGYNEQFF.

CDR3 residues: CASTGRDFTFEQYF. In DNA form, the CDR3 reads TGTGCCAGCACCGGACGGGACTTTACTTTCGAGCAGTACTTC. The gene calls are TRBV2 and TRBJ2-7, with a weak D call TRBD2 (6 bases). The CDR3 runs 14 residues. V gave up 7 bases and J gave up 6 bases, with 19 bases separating them. In germline, CDR1 is SNHLY, CDR2 FYNNEI.

J is TRBJ2-7 and V is TRBV5-6, with TRBD1 identical over 7 bases. The length of the CDR3 is 15 residues. The V and J ends lost 4 bases and 2 bases, in that order; junction bases with no gene match: 9. Germline V gene sequence: CDR1 SGHDT, CDR2 YYEEEE. The DNA of the CDR3 is TGTGCCAGCAGCCCACAAGGCCAGGGGGCCTACGAGCAGTACTTC. It codes for CASSPQGQGAYEQYF.

This chain uses TRBV27 with TRBJ1-6, with D possibly matching TRBD1 (6 bases). The V gene's germline CDR1 is MNHEY and CDR2 SMNVEV (reference sequence). V gave up 3 bases and J gave up 4 bases, with 13 bases separating them. The CDR3 length is 16 residues. CDR3 bases: TGTGCCAGCAGTTTTGAACTTGGACAGTATAATTCACCCCTCCACTTT. It is translated as CASSFELGQYNSPLHF.

This clone was observed a single time. The chain uses TRBV28 and TRBJ2-1, with D possibly matching TRBD2 (6 bases). V lost 4 bases, J lost 7 bases, and 20 bases lay in between. Germline-derived CDR1 and CDR2 are MDHEN and SYDVKM. This CDR3 region has 16 residues. The CDR3 coding sequence is TGTGCCAGCAGTTCACCCGGGACTCCCAGGGCGAATGAGCAGTTCTTC. Translated: CASSSPGTPRANEQFF.

The chain has TRBV7-6 and TRBJ2-5; TRBD1 might be the D (6 bases). Germline CDR1 is SGHVS and CDR2 is FNYEAQ. The CDR3 runs to 15 residues. Trimming took off 5 bases at V and 4 bases at J, with 17 bases between the two ends. The CDR3, as DNA: TGTGCCAGCAGCCAGCAGTGGAGCAGGGGAGAGACCCAGTACTTC. It codes for CASSQQWSRGETQYF.